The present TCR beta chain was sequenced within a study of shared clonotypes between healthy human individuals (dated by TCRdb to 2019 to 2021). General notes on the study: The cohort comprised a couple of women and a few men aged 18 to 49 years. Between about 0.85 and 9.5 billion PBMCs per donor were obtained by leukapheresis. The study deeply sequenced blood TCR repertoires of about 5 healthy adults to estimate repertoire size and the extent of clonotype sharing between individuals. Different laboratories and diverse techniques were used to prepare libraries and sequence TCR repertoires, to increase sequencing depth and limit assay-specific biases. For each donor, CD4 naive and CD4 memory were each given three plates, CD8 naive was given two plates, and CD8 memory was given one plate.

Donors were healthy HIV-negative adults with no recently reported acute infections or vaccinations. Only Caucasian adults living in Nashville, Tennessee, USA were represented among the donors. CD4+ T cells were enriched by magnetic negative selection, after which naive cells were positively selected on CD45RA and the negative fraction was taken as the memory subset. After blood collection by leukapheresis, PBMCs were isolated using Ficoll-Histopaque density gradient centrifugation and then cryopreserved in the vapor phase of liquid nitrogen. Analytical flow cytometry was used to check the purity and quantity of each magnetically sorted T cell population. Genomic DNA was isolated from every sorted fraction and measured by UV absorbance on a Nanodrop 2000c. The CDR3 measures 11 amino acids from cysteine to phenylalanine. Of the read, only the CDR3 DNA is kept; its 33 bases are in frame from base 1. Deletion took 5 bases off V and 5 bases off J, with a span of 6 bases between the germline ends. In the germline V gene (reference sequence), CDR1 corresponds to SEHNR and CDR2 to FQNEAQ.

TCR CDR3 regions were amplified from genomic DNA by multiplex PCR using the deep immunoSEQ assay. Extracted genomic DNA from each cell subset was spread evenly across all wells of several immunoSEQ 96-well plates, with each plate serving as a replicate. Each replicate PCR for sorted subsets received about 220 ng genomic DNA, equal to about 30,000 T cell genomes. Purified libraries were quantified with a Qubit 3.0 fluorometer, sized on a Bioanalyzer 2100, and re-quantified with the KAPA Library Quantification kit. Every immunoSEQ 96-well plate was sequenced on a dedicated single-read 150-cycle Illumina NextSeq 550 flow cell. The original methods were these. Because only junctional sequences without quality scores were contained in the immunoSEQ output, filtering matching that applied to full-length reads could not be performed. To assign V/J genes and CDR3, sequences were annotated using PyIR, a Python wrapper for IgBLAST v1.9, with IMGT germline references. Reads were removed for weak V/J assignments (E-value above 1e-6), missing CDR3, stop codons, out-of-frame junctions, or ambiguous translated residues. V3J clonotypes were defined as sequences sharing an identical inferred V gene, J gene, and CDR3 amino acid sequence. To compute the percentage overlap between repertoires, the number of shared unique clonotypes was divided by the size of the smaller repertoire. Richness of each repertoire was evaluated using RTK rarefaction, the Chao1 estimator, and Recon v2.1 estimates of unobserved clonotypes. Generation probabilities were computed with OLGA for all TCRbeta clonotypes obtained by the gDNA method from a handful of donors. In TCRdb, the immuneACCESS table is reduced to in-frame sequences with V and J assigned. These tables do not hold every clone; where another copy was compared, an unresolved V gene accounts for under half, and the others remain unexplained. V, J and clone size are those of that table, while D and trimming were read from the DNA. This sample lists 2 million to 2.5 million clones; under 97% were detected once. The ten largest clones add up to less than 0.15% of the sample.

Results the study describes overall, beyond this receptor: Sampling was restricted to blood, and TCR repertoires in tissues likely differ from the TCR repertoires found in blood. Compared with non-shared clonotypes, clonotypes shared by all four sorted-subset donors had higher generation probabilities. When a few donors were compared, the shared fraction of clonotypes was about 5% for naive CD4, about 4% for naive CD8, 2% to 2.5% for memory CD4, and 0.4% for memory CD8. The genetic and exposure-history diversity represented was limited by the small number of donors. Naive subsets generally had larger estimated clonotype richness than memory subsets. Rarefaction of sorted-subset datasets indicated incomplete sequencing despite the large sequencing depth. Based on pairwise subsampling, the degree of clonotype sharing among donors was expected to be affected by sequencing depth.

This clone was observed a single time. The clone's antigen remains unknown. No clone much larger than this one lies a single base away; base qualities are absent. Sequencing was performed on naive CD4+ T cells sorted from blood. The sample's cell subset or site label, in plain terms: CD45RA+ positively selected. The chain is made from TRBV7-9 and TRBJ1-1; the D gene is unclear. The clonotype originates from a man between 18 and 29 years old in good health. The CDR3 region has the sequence CASSPMTEAFF. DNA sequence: TGTGCCAGCAGCCCAATGACTGAAGCTTTCTTT.